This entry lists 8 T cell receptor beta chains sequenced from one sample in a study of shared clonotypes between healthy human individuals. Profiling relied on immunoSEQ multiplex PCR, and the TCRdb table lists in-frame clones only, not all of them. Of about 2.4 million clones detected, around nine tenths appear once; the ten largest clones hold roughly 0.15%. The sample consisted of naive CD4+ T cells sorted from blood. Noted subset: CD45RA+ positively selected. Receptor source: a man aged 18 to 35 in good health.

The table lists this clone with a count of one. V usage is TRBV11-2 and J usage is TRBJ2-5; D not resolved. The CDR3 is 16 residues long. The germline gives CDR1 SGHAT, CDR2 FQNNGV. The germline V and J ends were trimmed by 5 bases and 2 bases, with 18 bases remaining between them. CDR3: CASSPQVGGPQETQYF. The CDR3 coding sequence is TGTGCCAGCAGCCCGCAAGTGGGTGGACCTCAAGAGACCCAGTACTTC.

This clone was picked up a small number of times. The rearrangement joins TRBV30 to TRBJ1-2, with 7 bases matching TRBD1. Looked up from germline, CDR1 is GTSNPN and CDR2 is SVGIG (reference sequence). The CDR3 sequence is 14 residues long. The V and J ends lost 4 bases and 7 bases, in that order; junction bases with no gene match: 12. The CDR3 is CAWNLQGLAGGYTF. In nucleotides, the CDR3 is TGTGCCTGGAATCTACAGGGGCTAGCGGGTGGCTACACCTTC.

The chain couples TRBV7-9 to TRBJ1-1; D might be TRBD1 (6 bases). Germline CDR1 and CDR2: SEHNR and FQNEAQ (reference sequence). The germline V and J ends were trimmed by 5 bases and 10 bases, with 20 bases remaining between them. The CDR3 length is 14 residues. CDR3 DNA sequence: TGTGCCAGCAGCCAAGTCCCACAGGGCTTTGGAGCTTTCTTT. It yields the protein CASSQVPQGFGAFF. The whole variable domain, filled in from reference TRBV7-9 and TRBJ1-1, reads DTGVSQNPRHKITKRGQNVTFRCDPISEHNRLYWYRQTLGQGPEFLTYFQNEAQLEKSRLLSDRFSAERPKGSFSTLEIQRTEQGDSAMYLCASSQVPQGFGAFFGQGTRLTVV.

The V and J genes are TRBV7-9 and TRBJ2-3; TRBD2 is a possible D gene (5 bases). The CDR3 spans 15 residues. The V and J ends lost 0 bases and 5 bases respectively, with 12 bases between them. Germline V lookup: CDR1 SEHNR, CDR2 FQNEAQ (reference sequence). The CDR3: CASSLAGSARDTQYF. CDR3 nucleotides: TGTGCCAGCAGCTTAGCAGGTAGCGCCAGAGATACGCAGTATTTT.

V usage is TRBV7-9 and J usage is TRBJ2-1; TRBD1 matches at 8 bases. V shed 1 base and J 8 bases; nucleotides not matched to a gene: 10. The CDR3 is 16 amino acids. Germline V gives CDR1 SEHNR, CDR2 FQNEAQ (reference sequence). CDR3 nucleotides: TGTGCCAGCAGCTTAGGTCCGGCAGGGGGCATAGATGAGCAGTTCTTC. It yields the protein CASSLGPAGGIDEQFF. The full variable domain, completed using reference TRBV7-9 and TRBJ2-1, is DTGVSQNPRHKITKRGQNVTFRCDPISEHNRLYWYRQTLGQGPEFLTYFQNEAQLEKSRLLSDRFSAERPKGSFSTLEIQRTEQGDSAMYLCASSLGPAGGIDEQFFGPGTRLTVL.

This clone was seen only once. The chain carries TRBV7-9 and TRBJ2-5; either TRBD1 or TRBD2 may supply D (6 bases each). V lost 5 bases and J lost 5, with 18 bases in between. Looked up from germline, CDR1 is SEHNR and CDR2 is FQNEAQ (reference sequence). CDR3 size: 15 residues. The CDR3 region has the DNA TGTGCCAGCAGCGCCACGTGGGGGGCAGGGGAGACCCAGTACTTC. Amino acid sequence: CASSATWGAGETQYF.

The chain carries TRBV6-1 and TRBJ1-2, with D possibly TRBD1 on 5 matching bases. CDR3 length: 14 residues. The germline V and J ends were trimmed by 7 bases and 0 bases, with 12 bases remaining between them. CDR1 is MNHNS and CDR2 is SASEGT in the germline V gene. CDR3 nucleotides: TGTGCCAGCATTGCAGGGTCTACTAACTATGGCTACACCTTC. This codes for CASIAGSTNYGYTF.

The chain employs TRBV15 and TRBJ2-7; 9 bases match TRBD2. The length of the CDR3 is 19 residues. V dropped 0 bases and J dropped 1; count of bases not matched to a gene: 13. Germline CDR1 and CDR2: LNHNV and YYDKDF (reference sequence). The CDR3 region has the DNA TGTGCCACCAGCAGAGAAGGTAAAGGGTCGACTAGCGGTTCCTACGAGCAGTACTTC. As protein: CATSREGKGSTSGSYEQYF. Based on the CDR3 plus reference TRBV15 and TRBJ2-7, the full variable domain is DAMVIQNPRYQVTQFGKPVTLSCSQTLNHNVMYWYQQKSSQAPKLLFHYYDKDFNNEADTPDNFQSRRPNTSFCFLDIRSPGLGDTAMYLCATSREGKGSTSGSYEQYFGPGTRLTVT.